This T cell receptor (beta chain) stems from a study of cytomegalovirus exposure and HLA in healthy donors. The length of the CDR3 is 14 residues. Germline V gives CDR1 MDHEN, CDR2 SYDVKM. Trimming shortened V by 6 bases and J by 1 base, and 13 bases separated the two germline ends. On this clone itself: Antigen unknown.

Study-wide results and caveats: Sequencing depth across donors, presence/absence analyses assumed, was roughly uniform.

Amplification used 60 Vbeta primers and 13 Jbeta primers. Sequenced by immunoSEQ multiplex PCR; TCRdb stores in-frame clones only, minus some. The sample holds 140,000 to 150,000 clones; roughly 80% are singletons and the top ten take 2.9%. The sample consisted of PBMCs. This sequence was found in a woman aged 30 to 39 in good health and CMV-seronegative. V gene TRBV28 combines with J gene TRBJ2-7, with TRBD1 as a possible D gene (6 bases). CDR3 sequence: CASRTGALSYEQYF. The CDR3 DNA is TGTGCCAGCAGGACAGGCGCCCTGTCCTACGAGCAGTACTTC.